The 28 T cell receptor beta chains listed next were all sequenced from one sample in a study of metastatic and nonmetastatic thyroid tumors. Nobody among the patients had been given any treatment before thyroid surgery. MiXCR was used by TCRdb to re-call the PCR reads. The top ten hold about two fifths of the sample, which has tens of thousands of clones, under 25% seen once. The sample comprised blood. Receptors were obtained from a female donor with papillary thyroid cancer or a benign thyroid nodule (not recorded which). Some clones in this sample may be carry-over from other donors' samples.

Concerning this clone: The conserved phenylalanine or tryptophan is not found at the CDR3 terminus, so this likely reflects a read error. The genes are TRBV2 and TRBJ2-1, with TRBD1 as a possible D gene (6 bases). Germline V gene data show CDR1 as SNHLY and CDR2 as FYNNEI. This CDR3 region has 17 residues. Trimming took off 2 bases at V and 3 bases at J, with 17 bases between the two ends. CDR3 in DNA: TGTGCCAGCAGTGAACCCCTCGGGACAAGACACTACAATGAGCAGTTCTCC. Translation gives CASSEPLGTRHYNEQFS.

This clone was recorded many times. V gene TRBV10-1 combines with J gene TRBJ2-5; TRBD2 aligns across 8 bases. Trimming removed 6 bases from V and 4 bases from J; junction bases left unmatched: 13. The CDR3 sequence is 16 residues long. Germline V gene lookup returns CDR1 WNHNN and CDR2 SYGVQD (reference sequence). The CDR3: CASSPGGALSLETQYF. CDR3 nucleotide sequence: TGCGCCAGCAGCCCCGGGGGGGCTTTATCCCTAGAGACCCAGTACTTC.

This clone showed up many times. The rearrangement links TRBV4-2 to TRBJ1-3; 7 bases line up with TRBD1. This CDR3 has 14 residues. The germline CDR1 and CDR2 sequences are LGHNA and YNFKEQ. Germline trimming cut 3 bases from V and 1 base from J; bases unmatched to any gene: 0. CDR3: CASSQDRSGNTIYF. In nucleotides, the CDR3 is TGTGCCAGCAGCCAGGACAGGTCTGGAAACACCATATATTTT.

This sequence joins TRBV6-1 and TRBJ1-5, with a possible D match to TRBD1 (5 bases). V lost 3 bases and J 2 bases, leaving 11 bases between the germline ends. This CDR3 has 15 residues. The germline gives CDR1 MNHNS, CDR2 SASEGT. Here the CDR3 reads CASSDFRGGNQPQHF. CDR3 bases: TGTGCCAGCAGTGATTTCCGGGGCGGCAATCAGCCCCAGCATTTT.

This sequence joins TRBV12-3 or TRBV12-4 and TRBJ2-5; 9 bases match TRBD1. After removal of 0 bases from V and 3 bases from J, the junction contained 8 bases not matched to a gene. This CDR3 comprises 17 residues. CDR3 coding DNA: TGTGCCAGCAGTTTAGCGGGACAGGGAAAATACAAAGAGACCCAGTACTTC. This codes for CASSLAGQGKYKETQYF.

Concerning this clone itself: The CDR3 does not close with the conserved phenylalanine or tryptophan, likely indicating a read error. V gene TRBV12-3 or TRBV12-4 combines with J gene TRBJ2-2, with TRBD2 matching over 9 bases. The CDR3 covers 16 residues. The junction had 8 bases not matched to a gene; V was cut back by 6 bases and J by 3 bases. CDR3 in DNA: TGTGCCAGCAGCTCTCCGCGGGGGGGCTACACCGGGGAGCTGTTTTTG. It codes for CASSSPRGGYTGELFL.

This clone has a handful of counts. The V call is TRBV19, the J call TRBJ2-7; a possible D gene is TRBD1 (5 bases). Trimming stripped 1 base from V and 2 bases from J, with 9 bases between. This CDR3 has 14 amino acids. CDR1 is LNHDA, CDR2 SQIVND, per germline (reference sequence). The CDR3 region has the DNA TGTGCCAGTAGTATAGCCCCACAGGCCTACGAGCAGTACTTC. Its protein product is CASSIAPQAYEQYF.

About this clone itself: This could be a read error, since a much larger clone is one nucleotide away. This chain joins TRBV2 and TRBJ2-3; TRBD2 is a possible D gene (5 bases). The CDR3 length is 15 residues. Germline values: CDR1 SNHLY, CDR2 FYNNEI. CDR3 sequence: CASSEGESSTDPQYF. The CDR3 nucleotides are TGTGCCAGCAGTGAAGGGGAGTCTAGCACAGATCCGCAGTATTTT.

This clone was detected ten times or more. This chain links TRBV20-1 with TRBJ2-1; no clear D gene. V dropped 0 bases and J dropped 2 bases, with 5 bases sitting between them. The CDR3 sequence is 13 residues long. Germline V CDR1 and CDR2: DFQATT, SNEGSKA (reference sequence). The CDR3 coding sequence is TGCAGTGCTAGAGATCTGCCCTACAATGAGCAGTTCTTC. Translation: CSARDLPYNEQFF.

The CDR3 DNA reads as TGTGCCTGGAGTCGGGACGGGGAGCTGTTTTTT. Its translation is CAWSRDGELFF. The chain employs TRBV30 and TRBJ2-2, with D possibly matching TRBD2 (5 bases). The CDR3 contains 11 residues. V gave up 2 bases and J gave up 7 bases, with 5 bases separating them. The germline gives CDR1 GTSNPN, CDR2 SVGIG (reference sequence).

Comments on this clone: The junction departs from germline at one end; a sequencing error may be responsible. V and J are TRBV6-6 and TRBJ2-1, with a tentative D call TRBD2 (6 bases). Germline V CDR1 and CDR2: MNHNY, SVGAGI (reference sequence). This CDR3 is built from 13 residues. The DNA of the CDR3 is TGTGCCAGCAGTTACTCAGGGCGGGATGAGCACGACTTC. Encoded protein: CASSYSGRDEHDF.

V usage is TRBV4-3 and J usage is TRBJ2-1; perhaps TRBD1 as D (6 bases). Trimming took off 1 base at V and 10 bases at J, with 17 bases between the two ends. Germline assignment: CDR1 LGHNA and CDR2 YSLEER. The CDR3 contains 15 residues. CDR3 sequence: CASSQADSFSGEQFF. The CDR3 region has the DNA TGCGCCAGCAGCCAAGCGGACAGTTTCTCGGGGGAGCAGTTCTTC.

This clone is medium-sized in the sample. This chain joins TRBV6-2 or TRBV6-3 and TRBJ2-7; 11 bases line up with TRBD2. Germline CDR1 reads MNHEY; CDR2 reads SVGEGT. V was pared by 6 bases and J by 2 bases, with 9 bases of the junction left unmatched. The CDR3 totals 16 residues. DNA for the CDR3: TGTGCCAGCAGGTCCGGGACTAGCGGTTCTACCTACGAGCAGTACTTC. Protein product: CASRSGTSGSTYEQYF.

This clone was counted between two and nine times. The chain joins TRBV12-3 or TRBV12-4 to TRBJ1-5; D not resolved. V was trimmed by 5 bases and J by 10 bases, leaving 15 bases between them. The CDR3 contains 13 residues. CDR3 nucleotides: TGTGCCAGCAGTGCCCGTAGCATCAGCCCCCAGCATTTT. This translates into CASSARSISPQHF.

The CDR3 loop is CASSRLGPSNEQFF. CDR3 coding DNA: TGCGCCAGCAGTAGACTAGGACCTTCCAATGAGCAGTTCTTC. The chain uses TRBV5-1 and TRBJ2-1; D may be TRBD2 (6 bases). This CDR3 is built from 14 residues. Germline V gene data show CDR1 as SGHRS and CDR2 as YFSETQ. V was cut by 5 bases and J by 6 bases, with 15 bases left in between.

This clone has a handful of counts. This same CDR3 is encoded by further DNA sequences in the sample. The chain recombines TRBV4-1 with TRBJ2-3; 7 bases fit TRBD2. The CDR3 is 15 amino acids. The junction had 11 bases not matched to a gene; V was cut back by 5 bases and J by 6 bases. CDR1 MGHRA and CDR2 YSYEKL come from the germline V gene. Here the CDR3 reads CASSGLVSHGDTQYF. The CDR3 DNA is TGCGCCAGCAGCGGACTAGTGAGCCACGGTGATACGCAGTATTTT.

This clone was observed many times. V is TRBV29-1 and J is TRBJ1-2; 7 positions match TRBD1. This CDR3 is 10 amino acids long. From germline, CDR1 is SQVTM and CDR2 ANQGSEA. J gave up 10 bases and V 6 bases, and 5 bases lay outside the gene matches. The CDR3 DNA reads TGCAGCGTCCAGGGGGTTTACTACACCTTC. Translating gives CSVQGVYYTF.

In this sample, this clone turned up a few times. The genes are TRBV10-1 and TRBJ2-3; no firm D call. CDR3 size: 11 residues. The V end lost 3 bases, the J end lost 2 bases, and 0 bases lay between the germline ends. Germline V CDR1 and CDR2: WNHNN, SYGVQD (reference sequence). CDR3 sequence reads: CASSDTDTQYF. DNA for the CDR3: TGCGCCAGCAGTGACACAGATACGCAGTATTTT.

This clone was recorded at least ten times. The chain employs TRBV30 and TRBJ2-1; possibly TRBD1 or TRBD2 for D (6 bases each). V was pared by 4 bases and J by 5 bases, with 15 bases between. CDR3 length: 14 amino acids. Germline lookup yields CDR1 GTSNPN and CDR2 SVGIG (reference sequence). CDR3 DNA: TGTGCCTGGAATAAAGGGGGGACCCACAATGAGCAGTTCTTC. Its protein product is CAWNKGGTHNEQFF.

This clone has more than one count but fewer than ten. The V and J genes are TRBV6-1 and TRBJ2-2, with D unresolved. Germline V lookup: CDR1 MNHNS, CDR2 SASEGT. Trimming cost V 1 base and J 6 bases, with 9 bases left between them. This CDR3 contains 14 residues. The chain's CDR3 is CASSEDGGSGELFF. The CDR3 region has the DNA TGTGCCAGCAGTGAAGATGGTGGCTCCGGGGAGCTGTTTTTT.

The chain carries TRBV7-2 and TRBJ2-1; 14 bases match TRBD2. The CDR3 contains 19 residues. The germline gives CDR1 SGHTA, CDR2 FQGNSA. After removal of 5 bases from V and 4 bases from J, the junction contained 13 bases not matched to a gene. The CDR3 nucleotides are TGTGCCAGCAGCAGACTAGCGGGAGGGCCGACGAGACGATACAATGAGCAGTTCTTC. Its protein product is CASSRLAGGPTRRYNEQFF. The full variable domain, in which reference TRBV7-2 and TRBJ2-1 provide the parts outside the CDR3, is GAGVSQSPSNKVTEKGKDVELRCDPISGHTALYWYRQSLGQGLEFLIYFQGNSAPDKSGLPSDRFSAERTGGSVSTLTIQRTQQEDSAVYLCASSRLAGGPTRRYNEQFFGPGTRLTVL.

The chain is built from TRBV20-1 and TRBJ2-2; D is uncertain. The V end was cut by 0 bases, the J end by 6 bases, with 8 bases between. Germline V gene data show CDR1 as DFQATT and CDR2 as SNEGSKA (reference sequence). The CDR3 runs 13 residues. The CDR3 DNA follows: TGCAGTGCTAGAGATAGTGGTTCCGGGGAGCTGTTTTTT. Protein sequence: CSARDSGSGELFF.

This clone was observed at least ten times. This chain connects TRBV14 to TRBJ2-1, with 11 positions matching TRBD2. CDR3 size: 17 residues. Germline trimming cut 0 bases from V and 6 bases from J; bases unmatched to any gene: 7. CDR1 is SGHDN and CDR2 is FVKESK in the germline V gene. The CDR3 DNA is TGTGCCAGCAGCCAAGAGAGATTAGCGGGGGGGCCCAATGAGCAGTTCTTC. This codes for CASSQERLAGGPNEQFF.

The chain combines TRBV11-2 with TRBJ2-5; possibly TRBD1 or TRBD2 for D (5 bases each). The V end lost 2 bases, the J end lost 5 bases, and 15 bases lay between the germline ends. The CDR3 is 15 amino acids. The germline V gene encodes CDR1 SGHAT and CDR2 FQNNGV. The CDR3 DNA sequence: TGTGCCAGCAGCTTATGGGACGGGGTACGTGAGACCCAGTACTTC. This translates into CASSLWDGVRETQYF.

This clone has at least ten counts. V usage is TRBV19 and J usage is TRBJ2-7; unclear D gene. Trimming took off 3 bases at V and 3 bases at J, with 6 bases between the two ends. Germline V gene lookup returns CDR1 LNHDA and CDR2 SQIVND (reference sequence). The CDR3 has 12 amino acids. The CDR3 DNA follows: TGTGCCAGTAGTATCGGCAGCTACGAGCAGTACTTC. Protein product: CASSIGSYEQYF.

There are many counts of this clone. The chain combines TRBV5-1 with TRBJ1-2, with a tentative D call TRBD1 (5 bases). Trimming removed 4 bases at V and 6 bases at J, with 13 bases between. Germline V gives CDR1 SGHRS, CDR2 YFSETQ. The CDR3 totals 13 residues. The CDR3 bases are TGCGCCAGCAGCAGGGGCCGGGGCGATGGCTACACCTTC. Translation: CASSRGRGDGYTF.

The genes are TRBV5-4 and TRBJ1-1; no definite D call. Germline V gene data show CDR1 as SGHNT and CDR2 as YYREEE (reference sequence). V was shortened by 5 bases and J by 8 bases, with 13 bases between the two germline ends. CDR3 length: 12 residues. As DNA, the CDR3 is TGTGCCAGCAGAAGATACGGAGGGGAAGCTTTCTTT. Its translation is CASRRYGGEAFF.

This clone is judged medium-sized. The chain recombines TRBV6-8 with TRBJ1-2, with TRBD1 identical over 8 bases. The CDR3 runs 15 residues. The V gene's germline CDR1 is MNHGY and CDR2 SAAAGT. V lost 6 bases and J lost 1; bases outside the gene matches: 7. The CDR3 reads CASRTTQGDNYGYTF. The CDR3 DNA follows: TGTGCCAGCAGAACCACACAGGGGGATAACTATGGCTACACCTTC.